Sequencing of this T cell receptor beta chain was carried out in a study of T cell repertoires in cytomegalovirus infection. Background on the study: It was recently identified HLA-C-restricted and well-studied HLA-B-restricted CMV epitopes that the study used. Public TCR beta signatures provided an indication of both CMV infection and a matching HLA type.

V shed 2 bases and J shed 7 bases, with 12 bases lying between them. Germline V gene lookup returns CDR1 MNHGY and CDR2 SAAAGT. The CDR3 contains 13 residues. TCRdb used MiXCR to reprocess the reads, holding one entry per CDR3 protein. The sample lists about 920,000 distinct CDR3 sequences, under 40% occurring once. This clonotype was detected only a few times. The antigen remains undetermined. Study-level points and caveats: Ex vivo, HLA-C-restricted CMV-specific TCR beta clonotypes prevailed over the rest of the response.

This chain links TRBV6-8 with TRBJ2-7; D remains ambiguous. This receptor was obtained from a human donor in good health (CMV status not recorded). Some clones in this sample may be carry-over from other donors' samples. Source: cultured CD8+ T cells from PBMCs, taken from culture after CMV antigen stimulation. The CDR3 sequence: CASSYGLLGEQYV. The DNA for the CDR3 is TGTGCCAGCAGTTACGGGCTCCTTGGAGAGCAGTACGTC.